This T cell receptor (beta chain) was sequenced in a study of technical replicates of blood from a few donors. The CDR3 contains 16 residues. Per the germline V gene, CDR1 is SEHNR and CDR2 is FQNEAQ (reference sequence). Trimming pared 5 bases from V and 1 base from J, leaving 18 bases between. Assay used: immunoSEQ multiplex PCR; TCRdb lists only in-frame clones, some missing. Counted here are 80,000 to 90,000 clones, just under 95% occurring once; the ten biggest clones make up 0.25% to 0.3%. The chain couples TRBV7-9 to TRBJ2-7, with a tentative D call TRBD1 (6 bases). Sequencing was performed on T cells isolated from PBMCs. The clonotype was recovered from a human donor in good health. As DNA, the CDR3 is TGTGCCAGCAGCCCCTCTACAGGGCTCCTTTCCTACGAGCAGTACTTC. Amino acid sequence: CASSPSTGLLSYEQYF.